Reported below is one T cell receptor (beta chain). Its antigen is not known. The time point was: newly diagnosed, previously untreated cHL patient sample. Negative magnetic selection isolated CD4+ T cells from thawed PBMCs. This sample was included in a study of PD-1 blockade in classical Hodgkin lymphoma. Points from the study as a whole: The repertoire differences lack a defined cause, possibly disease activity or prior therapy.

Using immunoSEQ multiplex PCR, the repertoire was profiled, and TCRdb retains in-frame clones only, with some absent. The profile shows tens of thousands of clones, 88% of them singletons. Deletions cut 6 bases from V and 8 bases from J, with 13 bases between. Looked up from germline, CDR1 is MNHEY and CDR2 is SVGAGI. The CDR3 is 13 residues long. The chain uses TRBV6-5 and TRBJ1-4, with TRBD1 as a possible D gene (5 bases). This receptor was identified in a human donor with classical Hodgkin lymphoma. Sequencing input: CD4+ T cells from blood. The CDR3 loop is CASRPRVAEKLFF. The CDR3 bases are TGTGCCAGCAGGCCCAGGGTAGCGGAAAAACTGTTTTTT.